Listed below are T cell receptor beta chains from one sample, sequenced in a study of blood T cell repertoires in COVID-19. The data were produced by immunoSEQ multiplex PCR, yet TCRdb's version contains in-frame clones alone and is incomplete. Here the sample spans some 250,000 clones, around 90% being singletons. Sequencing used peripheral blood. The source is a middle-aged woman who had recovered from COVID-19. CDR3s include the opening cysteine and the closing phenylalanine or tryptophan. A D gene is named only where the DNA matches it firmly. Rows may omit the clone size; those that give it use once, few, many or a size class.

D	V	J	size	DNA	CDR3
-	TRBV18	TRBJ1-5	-	TGTGCCAGCTCACCTGGGGGCAGTAATCAGCCCCAGCATTTT	CASSPGGSNQPQHF
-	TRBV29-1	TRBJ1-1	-	TGCAGCGTTGAAGTGGGGGCCATGAACACTGAAGCTTTCTTT	CSVEVGAMNTEAFF
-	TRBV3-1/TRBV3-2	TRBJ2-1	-	TGTGCCAGCAGCCACAGAGGCAATGAGCAGTTCTTC	CASSHRGNEQFF
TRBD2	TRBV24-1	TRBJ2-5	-	TGTGCCACCAGTGATCCCGGGACTAGCGGGAGGGCCCGGGAGACCCAGTACTTC	CATSDPGTSGRARETQYF
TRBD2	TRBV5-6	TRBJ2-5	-	TGTGCCAGCAGCTTCCCGGGACTAGGAGAGACCCAGTACTTC	CASSFPGLGETQYF
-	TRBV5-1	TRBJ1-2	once	TGCGCCAGCAGCCCCGGGGGGGGGTGGTATGGCTACACCTTC	CASSPGGGWYGYTF
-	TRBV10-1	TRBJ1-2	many	TGCGCCAGCAGTGGCTACAGAAGACCTAACTATGGCTACACCTTC	CASSGYRRPNYGYTF
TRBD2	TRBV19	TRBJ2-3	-	TGTGCCAGTAGTACGGGACTAGCGGGAGCAGATACGCAGTATTTT	CASSTGLAGADTQYF
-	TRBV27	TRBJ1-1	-	TGTGCCAGCAGTTCCCCCTGGGGGGGAGCCACTGAAGCTTTCTTT	CASSSPWGGATEAFF
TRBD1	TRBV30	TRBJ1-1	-	TGTGCCTGGAGCCAAGACAGGGGGCGGGCTTTCTTT	CAWSQDRGRAFF